Below are 28 T cell receptor beta chains sequenced from a single sample in a study of cytomegalovirus exposure and HLA in healthy donors. PCR amplification relied on 60 Vbeta primers (plus 13 Jbeta primers). Libraries were prepared by immunoSEQ multiplex PCR; TCRdb keeps only in-frame clonotypes and omits some of them. The table has around 120,000 clones, roughly 84% seen once. The sequencing input was PBMCs. All receptors derive from a man aged 50 or older in good health and CMV-seronegative.

The rearrangement links TRBV14 to TRBJ2-5; 10 nucleotides line up with TRBD2. This CDR3 has 16 residues. V dropped 4 bases and J dropped 2; count of bases not matched to a gene: 7. CDR1 is SGHDN, CDR2 FVKESK, per germline. DNA of the CDR3: TGTGCCAGCAGCCCCCAACTAGCGGGGCATCAAGAGACCCAGTACTTC. The encoded protein is CASSPQLAGHQETQYF.

This chain joins TRBV15 and TRBJ1-2; 9 nucleotides agree with TRBD1. The CDR3 covers 15 residues. Trimming cost V 3 bases and J 4 bases; bases outside gene matches: 6. Germline V gene sequence: CDR1 LNHNV, CDR2 YYDKDF (reference sequence). The CDR3 loop is CATSSTGGISYGYTF. The CDR3 DNA follows: TGTGCCACCAGCAGTACAGGGGGCATAAGCTATGGCTACACCTTC.

V is TRBV5-4 and J is TRBJ1-1; 8 bases match TRBD1. The germline CDR1 and CDR2 sequences are SGHNT and YYREEE (reference sequence). The CDR3 length is 14 residues. With V trimmed by 1 base and J by 5 bases, 4 bases remained unmatched. Here the CDR3 reads CASSLTGGGTEAFF. The CDR3 nucleotides read TGTGCCAGCAGCTTGACAGGGGGGGGAACTGAAGCTTTCTTT.

The chain carries TRBV2 and TRBJ2-1; 9 positions match TRBD1. This CDR3 is 16 amino acids long. Losses at the gene ends were 6 bases for V and 9 bases for J; bases not matched to a gene: 15. Per germline, CDR1 SNHLY and CDR2 FYNNEI. This CDR3 reads CASREPGTGKLSEQFF. In DNA, the CDR3 is TGTGCCAGCAGAGAACCCGGGACAGGGAAGCTCAGTGAGCAGTTCTTC.

The chain is built from TRBV12-5 and TRBJ1-2; maybe TRBD1 (5 bases). Germline CDR1 reads LGHNT; CDR2 reads FRNRAP. Trimming pared 4 bases from V and 6 bases from J, leaving 15 bases between. The CDR3 consists of 14 residues. CDR3 DNA sequence: TGTGCTAGTGGTTCCCCAGGGAATTCGCATGGCTACACCTTC. This sequence encodes CASGSPGNSHGYTF.

The rearrangement joins TRBV2 to TRBJ2-3, with 7 bases aligning to TRBD2. This CDR3 is 14 amino acids long. Trimming at V came to 4 bases and at J to 2 bases, leaving 3 bases not matched to a gene. The germline CDR1 and CDR2 sequences are SNHLY and FYNNEI. The CDR3 here is CASSVSGPTDTQYF. CDR3 DNA: TGTGCCAGCAGTGTTAGCGGGCCCACAGATACGCAGTATTTT. Complete variable domain (other parts from reference TRBV2 and TRBJ2-3): EPEVTQTPSHQVTQMGQEVILRCVPISNHLYFYWYRQILGQKVEFLVSFYNNEISEKSEIFDDQFSVERPDGSNFTLKIRSTKLEDSAMYFCASSVSGPTDTQYFGPGTRLTVL.

This sequence joins TRBV5-6 and TRBJ2-3; 9 bases match TRBD2. The CDR3 runs to 19 residues. The trim removed 0 bases at V and 1 base at J, leaving 12 bases unmatched. Germline values: CDR1 SGHDT, CDR2 YYEEEE. The CDR3 DNA follows: TGTGCCAGCAGCTTGGGAGTTCGGCGGGGGGGCCGTGGCACAGATACGCAGTATTTT. Protein product: CASSLGVRRGGRGTDTQYF. The full variable domain, in which reference TRBV5-6 and TRBJ2-3 provide the parts outside the CDR3, is DAGVTQSPTHLIKTRGQQVTLRCSPKSGHDTVSWYQQALGQGPQFIFQYYEEEERQRGNFPDRFSGHQFPNYSSELNVNALLLGDSALYLCASSLGVRRGGRGTDTQYFGPGTRLTVL.

The chain is built from TRBV7-9 and TRBJ2-2, with 10 bases identical to TRBD1. Germline V gives CDR1 SEHNR, CDR2 FQNEAQ (reference sequence). Trimming removed 4 bases from V and 6 bases from J; junction bases left unmatched: 2. This CDR3 contains 14 residues. Here the CDR3 DNA reads TGTGCCAGCAGCTCGACAGGGGGCCCCGGGGAGCTGTTTTTT. This translates into CASSSTGGPGELFF.

This chain joins TRBV29-1 and TRBJ1-5; a possible D gene is TRBD1 (5 bases). Trimming shortened V by 6 bases and J by 0 bases, and 9 bases separated the two germline ends. This CDR3 contains 13 residues. In germline, CDR1 is SQVTM, CDR2 ANQGSEA. The CDR3 nucleotides read TGCAGCGTGGGGCCGTATAGCAATCAGCCCCAGCATTTT. Translated, it gives CSVGPYSNQPQHF.

The chain is built from TRBV7-9 and TRBJ1-2; the match to TRBD1 covers 7 bases. The CDR3 length is 15 residues. V gave up 4 bases and J gave up 4 bases; unmatched junction bases: 9. The V gene's germline CDR1 is SEHNR and CDR2 FQNEAQ (reference sequence). The CDR3 DNA reads TGTGCCAGCAGCTCATCCGACAGGGTGTCCTATGGCTACACCTTC. Amino acid sequence: CASSSSDRVSYGYTF.

This chain joins TRBV10-3 and TRBJ2-4, with D unclear. The CDR3 covers 14 residues. Germline V gene lookup returns CDR1 ENHRY and CDR2 SYGVKD. V shed 2 bases and J shed 5 bases, with 10 bases lying between them. CDR3 loop: CAISEGSLENIQYF. DNA of the CDR3: TGTGCCATCAGTGAGGGTAGCCTTGAAAACATTCAGTACTTC.

The chain recombines TRBV5-1 with TRBJ2-5; TRBD1 aligns across 11 bases. Losses at the gene ends were 0 bases for V and 11 bases for J; bases not matched to a gene: 9. The CDR3 is 15 residues long. From germline, CDR1 is SGHRS and CDR2 YFSETQ. The CDR3 DNA follows: TGCGCCAGCAGCTTGGGGACAGGGGGCGCGGGGGAGCAGTACTTC. Translated, it gives CASSLGTGGAGEQYF.

The chain joins TRBV2 to TRBJ2-4; 11 bases are a match to TRBD2. CDR1 and CDR2 (germline): SNHLY, FYNNEI. This CDR3 is 18 amino acids long. With V trimmed by 3 bases and J by 0 bases, 7 bases remained unmatched. The CDR3 bases are TGTGCCAGCAGTGAGTCTAGCGGGGGGCCCTTAGCCAAAAACATTCAGTACTTC. Translation gives CASSESSGGPLAKNIQYF.

The chain joins TRBV5-6 to TRBJ1-1; weak D call: TRBD1 (6 bases). Germline V CDR1 and CDR2: SGHDT, YYEEEE. The V end lost 4 bases, the J end lost 5 bases, and 21 bases lay between the germline ends. The CDR3 covers 16 residues. CDR3: CASSPSLGGSNTEAFF. In nucleotides, the CDR3 is TGTGCCAGCAGCCCAAGTTTAGGGGGTTCAAATACTGAAGCTTTCTTT.

This chain joins TRBV15 and TRBJ2-3, with TRBD1 identical over 9 bases. CDR1 LNHNV and CDR2 YYDKDF come from the germline V gene (reference sequence). The CDR3 is 14 residues long. With V trimmed by 4 bases and J by 7 bases, 6 bases remained unmatched. The CDR3 DNA reads TGTGCCACCAGCAACAGGGGGCAAGGTTATACGCAGTATTTT. Its translation: CATSNRGQGYTQYF.

The rearrangement uses TRBV4-2 and TRBJ1-1, with D uncertain. Germline CDR1 and CDR2: LGHNA and YNFKEQ. Trimming stripped 1 base from V and 1 base from J, with 4 bases between. The CDR3 is 13 residues long. The CDR3 reads CASSQGQNTEAFF. The CDR3 DNA is TGTGCCAGCAGCCAAGGACAGAACACTGAAGCTTTCTTT.

This rearrangement joins TRBV11-2 to TRBJ2-3; 11 bases match TRBD2. CDR3 length equals 17 residues. V shed 4 bases, J shed 3 bases, and the junction held 9 bases outside the gene matches. Germline V CDR1 and CDR2: SGHAT, FQNNGV. As DNA, the CDR3 is TGTGCCAGCAGCTCCGATTACTCTAGCGGGGGGACAGATACGCAGTATTTT. Its translation is CASSSDYSSGGTDTQYF.

The rearrangement uses TRBV5-1 and TRBJ1-4, with D possibly matching TRBD1 (6 bases). Germline CDR1 and CDR2: SGHRS and YFSETQ. Deletions cut 3 bases from V and 8 bases from J, with 20 bases between. This CDR3 has 16 amino acids. The CDR3 is CASSSYGDTVGEKLFF. CDR3 nucleotides: TGCGCCAGCAGCTCATATGGGGACACGGTCGGGGAAAAACTGTTTTTT.

This chain uses TRBV7-2 with TRBJ1-1, with D unclear. This CDR3 is built from 16 residues. Between the trimmed V and J ends, which lost 6 bases and 0 bases, there was a span of 17 bases. CDR1 is SGHTA, CDR2 FQGNSA, per germline. CDR3 sequence (DNA): TGTGCCAGCAGTTCCCTTGGCGGGCGGTTGAACACTGAAGCTTTCTTT. It encodes CASSSLGGRLNTEAFF.

In its sample, this clone was seen once. The V call is TRBV5-1, the J call TRBJ2-2; 9 nucleotides line up with TRBD1. This CDR3 is built from 15 residues. CDR1 and CDR2 (germline): SGHRS, YFSETQ. The V and J ends lost 1 base and 6 bases, in that order; junction bases with no gene match: 4. For the CDR3, the DNA is TGCGCCAGCAGCTTGCACGGACAGGGGTCCGGGGAGCTGTTTTTT. Its protein product is CASSLHGQGSGELFF.

The chain couples TRBV6-1 to TRBJ1-5, with a tentative D call TRBD1 (5 bases). Germline V gene data show CDR1 as MNHNS and CDR2 as SASEGT. Between the trimmed V and J ends, which lost 4 bases and 4 bases, there was a span of 17 bases. The CDR3 is made up of 16 amino acids. The CDR3 region has the DNA TGTGCCAGCAGTGGCCTCACAGGAGAAAGTAATCAGCCCCAGCATTTT. This translates into CASSGLTGESNQPQHF.

The chain carries TRBV6-5 and TRBJ1-2, with D uncertain. V gave up 2 bases and J gave up 8 bases, with 12 bases separating them. Germline V gene sequence: CDR1 MNHEY, CDR2 SVGAGI. This CDR3 comprises 13 residues. The CDR3 region is CASSYQSISGYTF. The CDR3 bases are TGTGCCAGCAGTTACCAGTCCATATCCGGCTACACCTTC.

The chain carries TRBV5-6 and TRBJ2-1; D uncertain. This CDR3 comprises 13 residues. Germline CDR1 and CDR2: SGHDT and YYEEEE. V lost 1 base and J lost 4, with 6 bases in between. The CDR3 is CASSLSGYNEQFF. CDR3 nucleotides: TGTGCCAGCAGCTTGTCGGGTTACAATGAGCAGTTCTTC.

The count of this clone is one. The V call is TRBV5-1, the J call TRBJ2-4, with 10 bases that match TRBD2. Germline V gene data show CDR1 as SGHRS and CDR2 as YFSETQ. CDR3 length: 15 amino acids. The V segment lost 4 bases and the J segment 6 bases; nucleotides outside the gene matches: 7. The CDR3 DNA reads TGCGCCAGCAGCCCTTACAGCGGGGGGGTAAACATTCAGTACTTC. Translation: CASSPYSGGVNIQYF.

This chain joins TRBV6-5 and TRBJ1-6, with 7 bases identical to TRBD1. Germline CDR1 is MNHEY and CDR2 is SVGAGI. V shed 7 bases, J shed 9 bases, and the junction held 12 bases outside the gene matches. CDR3 length equals 15 residues. CDR3 residues: CASKNEGAPSSPLHF. In nucleotides, the CDR3 is TGTGCCAGCAAGAATGAGGGGGCTCCCAGTTCACCCCTCCACTTT.

The chain is built from TRBV27 and TRBJ2-1; TRBD1 agrees at 8 bases. After removal of 6 bases from V and 9 bases from J, the junction contained 7 bases not matched to a gene. In germline, CDR1 is MNHEY, CDR2 SMNVEV (reference sequence). CDR3 size: 13 residues. The CDR3 region is CASRPSGGGEQFF. CDR3 nucleotide sequence: TGTGCCAGCAGGCCTTCAGGGGGCGGTGAGCAGTTCTTC.

The rearrangement joins TRBV7-2 to TRBJ2-7, with D uncertain. This CDR3 has 13 residues. Trimming shortened V by 5 bases and J by 6 bases, and 14 bases separated the two germline ends. CDR1 is SGHTA, CDR2 FQGNSA, per germline. Here the CDR3 reads CASSPLISREQYF. The CDR3 nucleotides are TGTGCCAGCAGCCCCCTTATATCGCGCGAGCAGTACTTC.

Here the CDR3 reads CASSPRSGDTEAFF. In DNA, the CDR3 is TGTGCCAGCTCACCACGGTCCGGGGACACTGAAGCTTTCTTT. This sequence joins TRBV18 and TRBJ1-1, with unresolved D. Germline-derived CDR1 and CDR2 are KGHSH and LQKENI. This CDR3 has 14 amino acids. V lost 1 base and J lost 3, with 9 bases in between.